The rows below give T cell receptor beta chains drawn from one sample of a study of CD8+CD57+ T cells in acquired aplastic anemia. Each CDR3 protein is one row after TCRdb ran MiXCR on the reads. The table lists about 190,000 distinct CDR3 sequences, 50% to 55% of them singletons. Input material: sorted CD4+, CD8+, or CD8+CD57+ T cells (not recorded which) from PBMCs. The receptors derive from a human donor in good health, serving as a control. Both conserved end residues are part of each CDR3. Fields, in order: J gene, D gene, V gene, clone size, CDR3 DNA, CDR3 protein. A D gene is named only where the DNA matches it firmly. The listing skips clone size in some rows; elsewhere it reads once, few, many or a size class.

J gene: TRBJ2-5; D gene: TRBD1; V gene: TRBV29-1; clone size: few; CDR3 DNA: TGCAGCGTTACGGGACAGGGGTTGGAGACCCAGTACTTC; CDR3 protein: CSVTGQGLETQYF
J gene: TRBJ2-7; D gene: -; V gene: TRBV9; clone size: many; CDR3 DNA: TGTGCCAGCAGCGTAGCTTTTAGGGACGAGCAGTACTTC; CDR3 protein: CASSVAFRDEQYF
J gene: TRBJ1-2; D gene: -; V gene: TRBV10-3; clone size: -; CDR3 DNA: TGTGCCATCAGTGAGTCCGGGATTACATCGGATGGCTACACCTTC; CDR3 protein: CAISESGITSDGYTF
J gene: TRBJ1-5; D gene: -; V gene: TRBV10-3; clone size: -; CDR3 DNA: TGTGCCATCGGGGAATTCAATCAGCCCCAGCATTTT; CDR3 protein: CAIGEFNQPQHF
J gene: TRBJ1-1; D gene: TRBD1; V gene: TRBV19; clone size: many; CDR3 DNA: TGTGCCACACGACTCCGGGACAGGGAATGGAACACTGAAGCTTTCTTT; CDR3 protein: CATRLRDREWNTEAFF
J gene: TRBJ2-5; D gene: TRBD2; V gene: TRBV7-2; clone size: -; CDR3 DNA: TGTGCCAGCAGCTTCGGACTAGCACCGCCCCAAGAGACCCAGTACTTC; CDR3 protein: CASSFGLAPPQETQYF
J gene: TRBJ1-2; D gene: TRBD1; V gene: TRBV15; clone size: -; CDR3 DNA: TGTGCCACCAGCAGAGTGGACAGGGCTAACTATGGCTACACCTTC; CDR3 protein: CATSRVDRANYGYTF
J gene: TRBJ2-3; D gene: TRBD2; V gene: TRBV30; clone size: -; CDR3 DNA: TGTGCCTGGTCGATTGGCGGGGGTTCTGGCACAGATACGCAGTATTTT; CDR3 protein: CAWSIGGGSGTDTQYF
J gene: TRBJ2-2; D gene: -; V gene: TRBV5-4; clone size: once; CDR3 DNA: TGTGCCAGCAGCCTGGGGTTGTTT; CDR3 protein: CASSLGLF
J gene: TRBJ2-7; D gene: TRBD1; V gene: TRBV6-5; clone size: many; CDR3 DNA: TGTGCCAGCAGCCTCAGACAGGGATCCTACGAGCAGTACTTC; CDR3 protein: CASSLRQGSYEQYF
J gene: TRBJ1-5; D gene: -; V gene: TRBV7-6; clone size: -; CDR3 DNA: TGTGCCAGCAGCACCCGAGGGGGGGTGGCATACAATGAGCCCCAGCATTTT; CDR3 protein: CASSTRGGVAYNEPQHF
J gene: TRBJ1-1; D gene: -; V gene: TRBV4-2; clone size: many; CDR3 DNA: TGTGCCAGCAGCCAAAGAGGGGCCATGAACACTGAAGCTTTCTTT; CDR3 protein: CASSQRGAMNTEAFF
J gene: TRBJ1-1; D gene: -; V gene: TRBV29-1; clone size: many; CDR3 DNA: TGCAGCGTTGAATATACCCAAAGCGGGAACACTGAAGCTTTCTTT; CDR3 protein: CSVEYTQSGNTEAFF
J gene: TRBJ2-7; D gene: TRBD2; V gene: TRBV20-1; clone size: -; CDR3 DNA: TGCAGTGCTCACCCGACTAGCGGGGGGGCCCTCGGCTACGAGCAGTACTTC; CDR3 protein: CSAHPTSGGALGYEQYF
J gene: TRBJ2-7; D gene: -; V gene: TRBV5-6; clone size: many; CDR3 DNA: TGTGCCAGCAGCCCGGTGGGAGCGAAGACCTACGAGCAGTACTTC; CDR3 protein: CASSPVGAKTYEQYF
J gene: TRBJ1-2; D gene: TRBD1; V gene: TRBV24-1; clone size: -; CDR3 DNA: TGTGCCACCAGTGATTCGTTACAGGGGGCCTATGGCTACACCTTC; CDR3 protein: CATSDSLQGAYGYTF
J gene: TRBJ2-1; D gene: TRBD2; V gene: TRBV6-6; clone size: many; CDR3 DNA: TGTGCCAGCAGCTATAGCGGGGGCATATACAATGAGCAGTTCTTC; CDR3 protein: CASSYSGGIYNEQFF
J gene: TRBJ1-2; D gene: -; V gene: TRBV11-2; clone size: many; CDR3 DNA: TGTGCCAGCAGCTTAGGCAGGGCGATCTATGGCTACACCTTC; CDR3 protein: CASSLGRAIYGYTF
J gene: TRBJ2-1; D gene: TRBD1; V gene: TRBV5-1; clone size: -; CDR3 DNA: TGCGCCAGCAGCACCGGACAGGCCAGGGACAATGAGCAGTTCTTC; CDR3 protein: CASSTGQARDNEQFF
J gene: TRBJ1-2; D gene: -; V gene: TRBV20-1; clone size: many; CDR3 DNA: TGCAGTGCGACTCACGAAAACTATGGCTACACCTTC; CDR3 protein: CSATHENYGYTF
J gene: TRBJ1-2; D gene: TRBD1; V gene: TRBV20-1; clone size: -; CDR3 DNA: TGCAGTGCTATAGGCGGGGGACAGGGGACTAACTATGGCTACACCTTC; CDR3 protein: CSAIGGGQGTNYGYTF
J gene: TRBJ1-6; D gene: TRBD1; V gene: TRBV18; clone size: -; CDR3 DNA: TGTGCCAGCTCAGCACTGGAGAAAAACAGGGGCAATTCACCCCTCCACTTT; CDR3 protein: CASSALEKNRGNSPLHF
J gene: TRBJ2-1; D gene: -; V gene: TRBV20-1; clone size: -; CDR3 DNA: TGCAGTGCTAGTTTCAGGTCCCACAATGAGCAGTTCTTC; CDR3 protein: CSASFRSHNEQFF
J gene: TRBJ2-7; D gene: -; V gene: TRBV3-1; clone size: -; CDR3 DNA: TGTGCCAGCAGCCAAGACGGGGACCGCCGGGGGTACGAGCAGTACTTC; CDR3 protein: CASSQDGDRRGYEQYF
J gene: TRBJ2-3; D gene: TRBD2; V gene: TRBV15; clone size: -; CDR3 DNA: TGTGCCACCAGCAGTTACGGAAGGCTAGCGGGGGGAGATACGCAGTATTTT; CDR3 protein: CATSSYGRLAGGDTQYF
J gene: TRBJ2-3; D gene: -; V gene: TRBV7-6; clone size: -; CDR3 DNA: TGTGCCAGCGGCTTAGTGTGGGCAGGGGCCACGGATACGCAGTATTTT; CDR3 protein: CASGLVWAGATDTQYF
J gene: TRBJ2-7; D gene: -; V gene: TRBV5-1; clone size: many; CDR3 DNA: TGCGCCAGCAGCTTGGTGGGGAGTGGGGCAGGATCCTACGAGCAGTACTTC; CDR3 protein: CASSLVGSGAGSYEQYF
J gene: TRBJ1-6; D gene: -; V gene: TRBV7-9; clone size: many; CDR3 DNA: TGTGCCAGCAGCTTAGCGGGGCAAGATAATTCACCCCTCCACTTT; CDR3 protein: CASSLAGQDNSPLHF
J gene: TRBJ2-1; D gene: -; V gene: TRBV10-3; clone size: -; CDR3 DNA: TGTGCCATCAGTGACCCGGGCTCCTACAATGAGCAGTTCTTC; CDR3 protein: CAISDPGSYNEQFF
J gene: TRBJ2-7; D gene: TRBD1; V gene: TRBV10-3; clone size: few; CDR3 DNA: TGTGCCATCAGTGGACAAGACAGGGGGATTTACGAGCAGTACTTC; CDR3 protein: CAISGQDRGIYEQYF
J gene: TRBJ2-5; D gene: -; V gene: TRBV5-4; clone size: -; CDR3 DNA: TGTGCCAGCAGCTTGAAAGGTCACAACAATGAGACCCAGTACTTC; CDR3 protein: CASSLKGHNNETQYF
J gene: TRBJ1-6; D gene: TRBD1; V gene: TRBV2; clone size: -; CDR3 DNA: TGTGCCAGCAGTGGCCCAGGGGGCGACAGCTCCTATAATTCACCCCTCCACTTT; CDR3 protein: CASSGPGGDSSYNSPLHF
J gene: TRBJ1-1; D gene: -; V gene: TRBV6-2/TRBV6-3; clone size: many; CDR3 DNA: TGTGCCAGCAGGAATAAGCGGATGAACACTGAAGCTTTCTTT; CDR3 protein: CASRNKRMNTEAFF
J gene: TRBJ2-7; D gene: -; V gene: TRBV7-3; clone size: many; CDR3 DNA: TGTGCCAGCAGCGCACAGGGCCAATACGAGCAGTACTTC; CDR3 protein: CASSAQGQYEQYF
J gene: TRBJ1-1; D gene: TRBD1; V gene: TRBV10-3; clone size: many; CDR3 DNA: TGTGCCATCAGTGAACCAAAAGGGACAGGGGGGACTGAAGCTTTCTTT; CDR3 protein: CAISEPKGTGGTEAFF
J gene: TRBJ2-1; D gene: -; V gene: TRBV29-1; clone size: -; CDR3 DNA: TGCAGCGTTGAAGATCGACTAGTTGAGTTCTTC; CDR3 protein: CSVEDRLVEFF
J gene: TRBJ1-2; D gene: TRBD1; V gene: TRBV5-8; clone size: many; CDR3 DNA: TGTGCCAGCAGCGAGGGACAGAGCTACACCTTC; CDR3 protein: CASSEGQSYTF
J gene: TRBJ2-6; D gene: -; V gene: TRBV12-3/TRBV12-4; clone size: many; CDR3 DNA: TGTGCCAGCAGTTTCGGGATGTTGGGGCGCTCTGGGGCCAACGTCCTGACTTTC; CDR3 protein: CASSFGMLGRSGANVLTF
J gene: TRBJ2-4; D gene: -; V gene: TRBV4-1; clone size: few; CDR3 DNA: TGCGCCAGCAGCCCACTAATAAGCCGGGGACTGGAAAACATTCAGTACTTC; CDR3 protein: CASSPLISRGLENIQYF
J gene: TRBJ2-3; D gene: TRBD2; V gene: TRBV5-1; clone size: -; CDR3 DNA: TGCGCCAGCAGCGGGGGGGTTAGCACAGATACGCAGTATTTT; CDR3 protein: CASSGGVSTDTQYF
J gene: TRBJ2-7; D gene: -; V gene: TRBV2; clone size: -; CDR3 DNA: TGTGCCAGCAGTGAGGGGGGCTCCTACGAGCAGTACTTC; CDR3 protein: CASSEGGSYEQYF
J gene: TRBJ2-1; D gene: TRBD1; V gene: TRBV20-1; clone size: once; CDR3 DNA: TGCAGTGCTCCTGGACAGGGGAAGGATGAGCAGTTCTTC; CDR3 protein: CSAPGQGKDEQFF
J gene: TRBJ2-1; D gene: -; V gene: TRBV20-1; clone size: many; CDR3 DNA: TGCAGTGCCTGGGCGGTGATGAGCTCCTACAATGAGCAGTTCTTC; CDR3 protein: CSAWAVMSSYNEQFF
J gene: TRBJ1-4; D gene: -; V gene: TRBV19; clone size: -; CDR3 DNA: TGTGCCAGTAGTGATGGGGGCACTAATGAAAAACTGTTTTTT; CDR3 protein: CASSDGGTNEKLFF
J gene: TRBJ1-6; D gene: TRBD1; V gene: TRBV9; clone size: -; CDR3 DNA: TGTGCCAGCAGCGCGGGACAGAGTCCATCACCCCTCCACTTT; CDR3 protein: CASSAGQSPSPLHF
J gene: TRBJ2-7; D gene: -; V gene: TRBV10-2; clone size: -; CDR3 DNA: TGCGCCAGCAACGCCGCTCGGGGGCTGGCCTACGAGCAGTACTTC; CDR3 protein: CASNAARGLAYEQYF